Below, 20 T cell receptor beta chains from the same sample are listed, as sequenced in a study of circulating and synovial CD4+ cells in juvenile arthritis (TCRdb year 2014). Library generation was performed with the immunoSEQ multiplex PCR assay. This immuneACCESS table, as held by TCRdb, lists in-frame sequences with V and J called but not all clones. Of the missing ones, under half trace to an unresolved V gene in checked studies; the others have no known cause. In all, the sample holds tens of thousands of clones, and approximately 92% of those were seen once. The ten largest account for about 3.1% of the sample. The specimen sequenced was CD4+ T cells from blood. Receptors were obtained from a human donor with juvenile idiopathic arthritis.

The chain employs TRBV14 and TRBJ1-6, with D possibly TRBD1 on 5 matching bases. The V gene lost 5 bases and the J gene lost 7 bases, with 15 bases spanning the gap. This CDR3 is built from 15 residues. Germline lookup yields CDR1 SGHDN and CDR2 FVKESK. DNA of the CDR3: TGTGCCAGCAGCACACGGGACTTGAGGAATTCACCCCTCCACTTT. This codes for CASSTRDLRNSPLHF. Complete variable domain (other parts from reference TRBV14 and TRBJ1-6): EAGVTQFPSHSVIEKGQTVTLRCDPISGHDNLYWYRRVMGKEIKFLLHFVKESKQDESGMPNNRFLAERTGGTYSTLKVQPAELEDSGVYFCASSTRDLRNSPLHFGNGTRLTVT.

A note on this clone: Other nucleotide sequences in the sample specify the same CDR3. Here the CDR3 reads CASSSTGTYEQYF. CDR3 DNA: TGTGCCAGCAGCTCGACAGGGACCTACGAGCAGTACTTC. The rearrangement uses TRBV11-2 and TRBJ2-7; 7 nucleotides line up with TRBD1. This CDR3 comprises 13 residues. Germline V gene sequence: CDR1 SGHAT, CDR2 FQNNGV. Trimming took 4 bases from V and 2 from J; bases not matched to a gene: 2. The full variable domain, completed using reference TRBV11-2 and TRBJ2-7, is EAGVAQSPRYKIIEKRQSVAFWCNPISGHATLYWYQQILGQGPKLLIQFQNNGVVDDSQLPKDRFSAERLKGVDSTLKIQPAKLEDSAVYLCASSSTGTYEQYFGPGTRLTVT.

The rearrangement links TRBV2 to TRBJ2-3; 7 bases align to TRBD2. Germline V CDR1 and CDR2: SNHLY, FYNNEI. This CDR3 contains 15 residues. Trimming cost V 2 bases and J 2 bases; bases outside gene matches: 4. The CDR3 spells CASSESSGNTDTQYF. The CDR3 DNA reads TGTGCCAGCAGTGAATCCAGCGGGAACACAGATACGCAGTATTTT.

V and J are TRBV7-2 and TRBJ1-5; D is unclear. Trimming removed 5 bases at V and 6 bases at J, with 14 bases between. The CDR3 is 14 residues long. The germline gives CDR1 SGHTA, CDR2 FQGNSA. Written as DNA, the CDR3 is TGTGCCAGCAGCCCGAGGGTCGGCGGTCAGCCCCAGCATTTT. It yields the protein CASSPRVGGQPQHF.

The genes are TRBV19 and TRBJ1-2; 7 nucleotides align to TRBD1. Trimming took 9 bases from V and 4 from J; bases not matched to a gene: 14. This CDR3 spans 15 amino acids. The germline V gene has CDR1 LNHDA and CDR2 SQIVND (reference sequence). The CDR3 DNA follows: TGTGCCAGCAGCCTTGACCCAGGGGGTAGCTATGGCTACACCTTC. The encoded protein is CASSLDPGGSYGYTF.

The V and J genes are TRBV5-1 and TRBJ2-7; 7 bases are a match to TRBD1. Germline V gene data show CDR1 as SGHRS and CDR2 as YFSETQ. This CDR3 is built from 14 residues. V was pared by 3 bases and J by 4 bases, with 7 bases of the junction left unmatched. The CDR3 region is CASSSRQGRYEQYF. CDR3 bases: TGCGCCAGCAGCTCCCGACAGGGAAGGTACGAGCAGTACTTC.

This chain uses TRBV27 with TRBJ1-1, with 9 bases aligning to TRBD1. CDR3 size: 13 residues. Germline CDR1 is MNHEY and CDR2 is SMNVEV (reference sequence). V lost 4 bases and J lost 8; bases outside the gene matches: 5. The CDR3 DNA sequence: TGTGCCAGCAGTTGGGGACAGGGCAAAGAAGCTTTCTTT. This encodes CASSWGQGKEAFF.

The V and J genes are TRBV5-1 and TRBJ2-3; TRBD1 aligns across 8 bases. The length of the CDR3 is 15 residues. Germline trimming cut 0 bases from V and 3 bases from J; bases unmatched to any gene: 3. In germline, CDR1 is SGHRS, CDR2 YFSETQ. The CDR3 reads CASSLGGDRTDTQYF. CDR3 nucleotide sequence: TGCGCCAGCAGCTTGGGGGGGGACAGGACAGATACGCAGTATTTT.

V gene TRBV7-8 combines with J gene TRBJ2-1; D remains unclear. Per germline, CDR1 SGHVS and CDR2 FQNEAQ. The CDR3 has 11 residues. The V end lost 3 bases, the J end lost 7 bases, and 4 bases lay between the germline ends. In DNA, the CDR3 is TGTGCCAGCAGCTTCAGGAATGAGCAGTTCTTC. It is translated as CASSFRNEQFF.

The chain is built from TRBV27 and TRBJ2-1; 7 bases fit TRBD2. CDR3 length equals 16 residues. Germline lookup yields CDR1 MNHEY and CDR2 SMNVEV (reference sequence). J gave up 5 bases and V 8 bases, and 15 bases lay outside the gene matches. For the CDR3, the DNA is TGTGCCAGCCCTCGAGGGGCGGGAGATAAGAACAATGAGCAGTTCTTC. The encoded protein is CASPRGAGDKNNEQFF.

This rearrangement joins TRBV4-1 to TRBJ1-2; D unclear. Trimming removed 1 base from V and 4 bases from J, with 13 bases in between. This CDR3 contains 15 residues. CDR1 and CDR2 (germline): MGHRA, YSYEKL. The chain's CDR3 is CASSQGEGLPYGYTF. CDR3 DNA sequence: TGCGCCAGCAGCCAAGGGGAGGGTCTTCCCTATGGCTACACCTTC.

The gene calls are TRBV28 and TRBJ1-1; D possibly corresponds to TRBD1 (5 bases). The germline V gene has CDR1 MDHEN and CDR2 SYDVKM. Trimming took 5 bases from V and 1 from J, leaving 14 bases between them. CDR3 size: 15 residues. DNA for the CDR3: TGTGCCAGCAGTAGTGCAGCGGGGGGGAACACTGAAGCTTTCTTT. Protein product: CASSSAAGGNTEAFF.

The chain is built from TRBV7-8 and TRBJ2-7; 9 bases agree with TRBD2. Looked up from germline, CDR1 is SGHVS and CDR2 is FQNEAQ. The CDR3 runs to 15 residues. V lost 3 bases and J lost 2; bases outside the gene matches: 5. The DNA of the CDR3 is TGTGCCAGCAGCTTGGGGCTAGCGGGACCCTACGAGCAGTACTTC. Residues: CASSLGLAGPYEQYF.

The V and J genes are TRBV7-2 and TRBJ2-2; 8 bases match TRBD2. CDR3 length equals 15 residues. Per the germline V gene, CDR1 is SGHTA and CDR2 is FQGNSA. V was clipped by 3 bases and J by 3 bases; unmatched bases: 3. The CDR3 DNA reads TGTGCCAGCAGCTTGCGGGAGGCTTACACCGGGGAGCTGTTTTTT. It specifies CASSLREAYTGELFF.

V gene TRBV20-1 combines with J gene TRBJ2-3; D is uncertain. The germline gives CDR1 DFQATT, CDR2 SNEGSKA (reference sequence). This CDR3 spans 11 amino acids. V lost 4 bases to trimming and J lost 5 bases, with 7 bases between them. The CDR3 region has the DNA TGCAGTGCTATCTCGGGAGATACGCAGTATTTT. This gives the protein CSAISGDTQYF.

The chain joins TRBV6-5 to TRBJ2-5, with 7 bases that match TRBD2. Germline lookup yields CDR1 MNHEY and CDR2 SVGAGI. Losses at the gene ends were 8 bases for V and 9 bases for J; bases not matched to a gene: 18. The CDR3 runs 15 residues. As DNA, the CDR3 is TGTGCCAGCCGTCCCACTAGCGATAGCCGGGGGGCCCAGTACTTC. Amino acid sequence: CASRPTSDSRGAQYF.

J is TRBJ2-2 and V is TRBV28; 9 bases fit TRBD2. This CDR3 has 18 residues. Germline assignment: CDR1 MDHEN and CDR2 SYDVKM. V shed 2 bases, J shed 8 bases, and the junction held 15 bases outside the gene matches. The CDR3 protein is CASSLPSGGSGSRGELFF. Written as DNA, the CDR3 is TGTGCCAGCAGTTTACCCTCTGGAGGTAGCGGGAGTAGGGGGGAGCTGTTTTTT. Variable domain in full (rest from reference TRBV28 and TRBJ2-2): DVKVTQSSRYLVKRTGEKVFLECVQDMDHENMFWYRQDPGLGLRLIYFSYDVKMKEKGDIPEGYSVSREKKERFSLILESASTNQTSMYLCASSLPSGGSGSRGELFFGEGSRLTVL.

The chain recombines TRBV6-5 with TRBJ2-1, with 8 nucleotides matching TRBD1. Germline CDR1 and CDR2: MNHEY and SVGAGI. This CDR3 is 15 amino acids long. V shed 8 bases and J 2 bases; nucleotides not matched to a gene: 8. The CDR3 DNA is TGTGCCAGCTCACCCAGGGGGCTTGCCTACAATGAGCAGTTCTTC. Translating it yields CASSPRGLAYNEQFF.

This clone was detected only once. The chain links TRBV15 to TRBJ2-3; 8 bases agree with TRBD1. This CDR3 is built from 15 residues. Germline CDR1 reads LNHNV; CDR2 reads YYDKDF (reference sequence). V lost 5 bases and J lost 4; bases outside the gene matches: 8. The CDR3 DNA reads as TGTGCCACCAGCGGCCCCAGGGGGCTCGCAGATACGCAGTATTTT. Translation gives CATSGPRGLADTQYF.

V and J are TRBV10-3 and TRBJ2-2; 10 bases fit TRBD2. Trimming took 8 bases from V and 1 from J; bases not matched to a gene: 7. There are 16 residues in the CDR3. Germline V gene data show CDR1 as ENHRY and CDR2 as SYGVKD. DNA of the CDR3: TGTGCCATCCAACCAGCGGGAGGGGTGAACACCGGGGAGCTGTTTTTT. Amino acid sequence: CAIQPAGGVNTGELFF.